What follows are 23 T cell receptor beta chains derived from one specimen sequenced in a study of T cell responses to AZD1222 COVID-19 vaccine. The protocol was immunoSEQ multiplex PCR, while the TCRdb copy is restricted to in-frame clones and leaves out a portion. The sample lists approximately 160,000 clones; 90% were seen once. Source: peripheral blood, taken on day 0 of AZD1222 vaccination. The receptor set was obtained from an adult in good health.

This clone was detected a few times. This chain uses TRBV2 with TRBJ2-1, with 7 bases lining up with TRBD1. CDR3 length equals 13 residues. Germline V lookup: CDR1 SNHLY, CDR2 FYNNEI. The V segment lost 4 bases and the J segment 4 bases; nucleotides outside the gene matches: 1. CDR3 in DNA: TGTGCCAGCAGTGCGGGACAGTACAATGAGCAGTTCTTC. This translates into CASSAGQYNEQFF. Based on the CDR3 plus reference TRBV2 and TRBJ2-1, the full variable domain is EPEVTQTPSHQVTQMGQEVILRCVPISNHLYFYWYRQILGQKVEFLVSFYNNEISEKSEIFDDQFSVERPDGSNFTLKIRSTKLEDSAMYFCASSAGQYNEQFFGPGTRLTVL.

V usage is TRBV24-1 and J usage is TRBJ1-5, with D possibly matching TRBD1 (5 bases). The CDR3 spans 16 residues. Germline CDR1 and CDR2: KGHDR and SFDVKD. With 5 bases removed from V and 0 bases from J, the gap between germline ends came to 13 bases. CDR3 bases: TGTGCCACCAGTGCCACGGGGCTCAATAGCAATCAGCCCCAGCATTTT. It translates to CATSATGLNSNQPQHF.

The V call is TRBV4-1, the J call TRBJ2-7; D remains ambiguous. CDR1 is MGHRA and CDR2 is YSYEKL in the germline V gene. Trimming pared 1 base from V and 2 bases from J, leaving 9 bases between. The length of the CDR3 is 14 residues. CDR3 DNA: TGCGCCAGCAGCCAAGCTCTCAGCACCTACGAGCAGTACTTC. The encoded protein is CASSQALSTYEQYF.

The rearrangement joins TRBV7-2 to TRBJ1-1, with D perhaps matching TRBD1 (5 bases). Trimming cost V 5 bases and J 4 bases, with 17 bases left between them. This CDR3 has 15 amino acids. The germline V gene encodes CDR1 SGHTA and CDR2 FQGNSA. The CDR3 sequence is CASSPSIGGGTEAFF. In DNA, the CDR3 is TGTGCCAGCAGCCCCTCGATCGGCGGGGGCACTGAAGCTTTCTTT.

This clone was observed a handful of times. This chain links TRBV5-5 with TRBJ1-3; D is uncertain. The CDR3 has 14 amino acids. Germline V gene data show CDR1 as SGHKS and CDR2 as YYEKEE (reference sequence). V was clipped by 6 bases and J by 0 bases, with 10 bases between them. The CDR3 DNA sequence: TGTGCCAGCAAAGAATCGAGCTCTGGAAACACCATATATTTT. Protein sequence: CASKESSSGNTIYF.

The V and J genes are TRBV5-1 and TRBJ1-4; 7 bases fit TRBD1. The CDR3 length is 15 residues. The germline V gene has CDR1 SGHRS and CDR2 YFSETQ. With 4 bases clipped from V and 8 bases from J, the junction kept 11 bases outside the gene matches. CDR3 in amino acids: CASSLSGTVEEKLFF. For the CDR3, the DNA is TGCGCCAGCAGCCTGTCCGGGACAGTGGAAGAAAAACTGTTTTTT. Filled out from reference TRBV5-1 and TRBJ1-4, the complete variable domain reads KAGVTQTPRYLIKTRGQQVTLSCSPISGHRSVSWYQQTPGQGLQFLFEYFSETQRNKGNFPGRFSGRQFSNSRSEMNVSTLELGDSALYLCASSLSGTVEEKLFFGSGTQLSVL.

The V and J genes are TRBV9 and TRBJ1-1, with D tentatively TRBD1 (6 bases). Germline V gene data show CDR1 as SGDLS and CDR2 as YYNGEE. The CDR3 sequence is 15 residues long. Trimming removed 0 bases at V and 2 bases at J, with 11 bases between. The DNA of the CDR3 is TGTGCCAGCAGCGTAGCTGGCAGGGGAAACACTGAAGCTTTCTTT. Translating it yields CASSVAGRGNTEAFF. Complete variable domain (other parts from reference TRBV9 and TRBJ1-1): DSGVTQTPKHLITATGQRVTLRCSPRSGDLSVYWYQQSLDQGLQFLIQYYNGEERAKGNILERFSAQQFPDLHSELNLSSLELGDSALYFCASSVAGRGNTEAFFGQGTRLTVV.

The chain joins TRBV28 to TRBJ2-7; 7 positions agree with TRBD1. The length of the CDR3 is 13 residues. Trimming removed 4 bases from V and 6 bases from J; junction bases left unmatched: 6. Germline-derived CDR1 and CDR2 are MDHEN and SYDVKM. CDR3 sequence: CASSSGQAGEQYF. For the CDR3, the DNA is TGTGCCAGCAGTTCCGGACAGGCCGGCGAGCAGTACTTC.

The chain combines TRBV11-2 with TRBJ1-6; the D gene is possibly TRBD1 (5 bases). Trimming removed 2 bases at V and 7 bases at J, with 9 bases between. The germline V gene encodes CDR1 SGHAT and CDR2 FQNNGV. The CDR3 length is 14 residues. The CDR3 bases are TGTGCCAGCAGCTTATACGGGGCCAATTCACCCCTCCACTTT. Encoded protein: CASSLYGANSPLHF.

CDR3 DNA sequence: TGCGCCAGCAGCTCGAGACCGGGACCAATGGAGACCCAGTACTTC. Its protein is CASSSRPGPMETQYF. The rearrangement joins TRBV5-1 to TRBJ2-5, with D perhaps matching TRBD1 or TRBD2 (5 bases each). Trimming pared 3 bases from V and 5 bases from J, leaving 17 bases between. Germline V gene lookup returns CDR1 SGHRS and CDR2 YFSETQ. This CDR3 contains 15 residues. The full variable domain, its missing parts supplied by reference TRBV5-1 and TRBJ2-5, is KAGVTQTPRYLIKTRGQQVTLSCSPISGHRSVSWYQQTPGQGLQFLFEYFSETQRNKGNFPGRFSGRQFSNSRSEMNVSTLELGDSALYLCASSSRPGPMETQYFGPGTRLLVL.

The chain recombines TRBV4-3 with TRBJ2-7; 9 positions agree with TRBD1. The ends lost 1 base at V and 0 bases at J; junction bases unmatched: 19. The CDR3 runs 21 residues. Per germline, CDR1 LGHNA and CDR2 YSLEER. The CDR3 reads CASSQGNTGQGPRAVSYEQYF. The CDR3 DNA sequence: TGCGCCAGCAGCCAAGGAAATACCGGACAGGGGCCCAGGGCCGTCTCCTACGAGCAGTACTTC.

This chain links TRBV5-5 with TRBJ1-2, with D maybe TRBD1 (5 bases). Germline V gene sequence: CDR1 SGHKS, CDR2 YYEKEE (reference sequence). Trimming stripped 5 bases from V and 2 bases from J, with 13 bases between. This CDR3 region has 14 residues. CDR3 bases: TGTGCCAGCAGTCCAGGGTACCTCAACTATGGCTACACCTTC. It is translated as CASSPGYLNYGYTF.

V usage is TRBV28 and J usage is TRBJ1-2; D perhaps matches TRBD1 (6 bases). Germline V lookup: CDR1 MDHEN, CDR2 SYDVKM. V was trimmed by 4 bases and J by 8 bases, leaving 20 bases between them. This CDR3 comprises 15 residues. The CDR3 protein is CASSSIPDRMKGYTF. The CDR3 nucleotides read TGTGCCAGCAGTTCCATCCCCGACAGGATGAAAGGCTACACCTTC.

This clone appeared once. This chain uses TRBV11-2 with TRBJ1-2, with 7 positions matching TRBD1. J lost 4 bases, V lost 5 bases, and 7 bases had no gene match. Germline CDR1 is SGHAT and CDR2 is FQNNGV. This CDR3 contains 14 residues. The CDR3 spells CASSRTGVGYGYTF. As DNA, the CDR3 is TGTGCCAGCAGCCGTACAGGGGTTGGCTATGGCTACACCTTC.

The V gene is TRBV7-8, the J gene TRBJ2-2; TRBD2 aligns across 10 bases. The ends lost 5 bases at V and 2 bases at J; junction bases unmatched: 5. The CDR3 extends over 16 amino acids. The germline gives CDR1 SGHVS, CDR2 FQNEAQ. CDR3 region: CASSLWTSGNTGELFF. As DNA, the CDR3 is TGTGCCAGCAGCCTCTGGACTAGCGGAAACACCGGGGAGCTGTTTTTT.

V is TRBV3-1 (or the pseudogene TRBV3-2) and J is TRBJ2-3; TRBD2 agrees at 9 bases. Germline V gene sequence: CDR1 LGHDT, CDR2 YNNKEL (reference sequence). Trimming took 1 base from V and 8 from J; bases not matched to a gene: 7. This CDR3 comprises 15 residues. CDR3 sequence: CASSQAQAGGVTQYF. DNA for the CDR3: TGTGCCAGCAGCCAAGCGCAAGCGGGGGGCGTTACGCAGTATTTT.

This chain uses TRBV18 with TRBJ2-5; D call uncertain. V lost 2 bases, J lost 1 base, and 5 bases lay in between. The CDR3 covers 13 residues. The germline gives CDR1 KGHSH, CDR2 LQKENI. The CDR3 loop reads CASSPEIQETQYF. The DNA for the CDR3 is TGTGCCAGCTCACCAGAAATCCAAGAGACCCAGTACTTC.

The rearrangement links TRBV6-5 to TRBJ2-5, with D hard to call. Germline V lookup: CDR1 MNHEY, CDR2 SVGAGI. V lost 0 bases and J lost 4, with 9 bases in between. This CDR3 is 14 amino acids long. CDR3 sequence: CASSYSAGPETQYF. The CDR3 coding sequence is TGTGCCAGCAGTTACTCGGCCGGGCCAGAGACCCAGTACTTC.

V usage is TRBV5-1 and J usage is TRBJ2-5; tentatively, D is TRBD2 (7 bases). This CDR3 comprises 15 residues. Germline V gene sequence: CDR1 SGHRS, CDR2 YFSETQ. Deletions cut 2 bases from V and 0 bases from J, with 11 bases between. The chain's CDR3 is CASSFEGGYQETQYF. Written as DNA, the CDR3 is TGCGCCAGCAGCTTTGAGGGGGGGTACCAAGAGACCCAGTACTTC.

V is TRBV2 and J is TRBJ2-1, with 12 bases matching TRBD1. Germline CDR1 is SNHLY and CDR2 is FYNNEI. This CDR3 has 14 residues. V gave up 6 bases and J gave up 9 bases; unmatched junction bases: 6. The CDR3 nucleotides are TGTGCCAGCAGAATAGGGACAGGGGGCAGTGAGCAGTTCTTC. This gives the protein CASRIGTGGSEQFF.

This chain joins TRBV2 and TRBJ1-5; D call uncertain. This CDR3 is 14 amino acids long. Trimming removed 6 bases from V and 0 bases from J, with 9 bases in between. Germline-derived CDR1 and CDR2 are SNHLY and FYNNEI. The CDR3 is CASREDGSNQPQHF. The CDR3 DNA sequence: TGTGCCAGCAGGGAGGACGGTAGCAATCAGCCCCAGCATTTT.

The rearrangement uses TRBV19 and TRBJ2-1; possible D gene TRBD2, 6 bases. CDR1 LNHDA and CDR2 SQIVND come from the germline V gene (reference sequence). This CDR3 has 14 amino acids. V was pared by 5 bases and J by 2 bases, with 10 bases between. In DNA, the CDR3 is TGTGCCAGTAGTCCCCCGGGGGCCTACAATGAGCAGTTCTTC. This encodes CASSPPGAYNEQFF. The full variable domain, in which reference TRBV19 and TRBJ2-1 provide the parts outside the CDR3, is DGGITQSPKYLFRKEGQNVTLSCEQNLNHDAMYWYRQDPGQGLRLIYYSQIVNDFQKGDIAEGYSVSREKKESFPLTVTSAQKNPTAFYLCASSPPGAYNEQFFGPGTRLTVL.

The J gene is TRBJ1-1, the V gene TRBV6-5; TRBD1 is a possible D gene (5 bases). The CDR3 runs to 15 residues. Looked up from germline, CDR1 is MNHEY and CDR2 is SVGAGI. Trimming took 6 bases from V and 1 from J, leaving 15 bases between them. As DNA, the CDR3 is TGTGCCAGCAGACCCGGGGGGGGATCGAACACTGAAGCTTTCTTT. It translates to CASRPGGGSNTEAFF.